A selection of T cell receptor beta chains follows, all from one sample in a study of shared clonotypes between healthy human individuals. The table came from immunoSEQ multiplex PCR; TCRdb's copy has only in-frame clones and leaves some out. The table lists more than 2,000,000 clones, approximately 93% of them singletons. The sequencing input was naive CD4+ T cells from PBMCs. These receptors all stem from a man younger than 35 in good health. Some clones in this sample may be carry-over from other donors' samples. CDR3s include the opening cysteine and the closing phenylalanine or tryptophan. A D gene is named only where the DNA matches it firmly. Expanded clones get a size class; other rows say once, few or many, or leave the size out.

j_call d_call clone_size v_call cdr3_aa cdr3_nt
TRBJ2-1 - - TRBV7-2 CASSFALPNEQFF TGTGCCAGCAGCTTCGCCCTACCCAATGAGCAGTTCTTC
TRBJ2-7 TRBD2 - TRBV29-1 CSVFSSGIYEQYF TGCAGCGTTTTCTCTAGCGGGATCTACGAGCAGTACTTC
TRBJ2-4 - - TRBV5-1 CASSFSRGLAKNIQYF TGCGCCAGCAGCTTCTCTCGGGGACTAGCCAAAAACATTCAGTACTTC
TRBJ1-5 - - TRBV5-1 CASSPDPGGHQPQHF TGCGCCAGCAGCCCGGACCCAGGAGGGCATCAGCCCCAGCATTTT
TRBJ1-1 - - TRBV10-3 CAIHAGAGVNTEAFF TGTGCCATCCATGCTGGGGCCGGGGTGAACACTGAAGCTTTCTTT
TRBJ2-7 TRBD2 - TRBV6-5 CASSASGRKYEQYF TGTGCCAGCAGTGCTAGCGGGAGAAAGTACGAGCAGTACTTC
TRBJ1-1 - - TRBV2 CASSEDGYTEAFF TGTGCCAGCAGTGAGGACGGGTACACTGAAGCTTTCTTT
TRBJ1-3 - - TRBV5-4 CASSSRDSGNTIYF TGTGCCAGCAGCTCCCGAGACAGTGGAAACACCATATATTTT
TRBJ1-1 TRBD1 - TRBV5-1 CASSHDRGNNKAFF TGCGCCAGCAGCCACGACAGGGGGAACAATAAGGCTTTCTTT
TRBJ2-1 - few TRBV7-9 CASSILQGYNEQFF TGTGCCAGCAGCATACTACAGGGATACAATGAGCAGTTCTTC
TRBJ2-2 TRBD2 - TRBV28 CASSTGGRRDGELFF TGTGCCAGCAGTACCGGCGGGAGGCGGGACGGGGAGCTGTTTTTT